The subject of this entry is one T cell receptor beta chain. There is no known antigen for this receptor. It has no much larger one-base neighbor in the sample; base qualities were not kept. For repertoire sequencing, the TCR beta CDR3 regions were amplified from RNA transcripts. The first round was an RT-PCR using HTBI primers with the Qiagen OneStep RT-PCR kit, and this first round was followed by a second-round multiplex PCR, then size selection and purification. Libraries were sequenced on an Illumina HiSeq2000 using paired-end 100 bp reads. Per the source publication's procedure: Reads were processed with SOAPnuke, discarding reads with adapters, uncalled bases, mean Phred below 15, or no exact constant-primer or identifier match. COPE v1.2.5 was used to merge high-quality paired reads. Unique nucleotide sequences were defined as clonotypes and aligned to IMGT TRB V, D and J references using MiTCR v1.1. The analysis was limited to V-J combinations with a frequency above 0.0001, which together covered around 99% of the repertoires. For each V-J combination, a TCR clonal expansion and chaos score was defined as the ratio of F50 clonal expansion to chaos observed in the TCRdist matrix. Welch's t-statistics and random forest were used to reduce features to about a dozen V-J combinations, which were fed into a naive Bayes classifier. Thyroid-blood repertoire similarity was quantified with the Morisita-Horn index. TCRdb redid the processing of the public reads, applying fastp at Q25 and MiXCR, and retained in-frame beta chains. A single entry per CDR3 protein holds the most common genes and DNA from its merged rows. The V and J calls here are based on TCRdb, not the publication. In all, the sample holds more than 150,000 distinct CDR3 sequences, and more than 30% of those were seen once. The ten largest clones represent approximately 6.3% of the sample.

CDR1 and CDR2 were assigned from the germline V gene as SGHRS and YFSETQ. The germline V end is reduced by 4 bases and the J end by 5 bases; junction bases left unmatched: 19. Reading from cysteine to phenylalanine, the CDR3 counts 18 amino acids. Left in the record is the CDR3 DNA by itself, 54 bases read in frame from the first base. Ophthalmopathy patients were characterized by moderately to severely active disease, a Clinical Activity Score of at least 3, a NOSPECS grade of at least 4, and a disease duration under 3 months. Patients were excluded if they had other autoimmune diseases, uncontrolled infections, pregnancy or lactation. Diagnosis was based on clinical symptoms, serum thyroxine, TRAb, thyroid ultrasound and orbital computed tomography. PBMCs were isolated from about 10 ml of fresh peripheral blood by Ficoll-Paque density gradient centrifugation. Trizol reagent was used to extract the total RNA, and its quality was then checked on an Agilent 2100 Bioanalyzer.

The data are from a study of Graves' ophthalmopathy and Graves' hyperthyroidism (dated by TCRdb to the late 2010s). Study-level background: Peripheral blood was collected at initial diagnosis, prior to any treatment. For training and testing, the 100 or so patients in the discovery cohort were randomly divided in a 7:3 ratio. To explore V-J signatures that distinguish ophthalmopathy from hyperthyroidism, a discovery set of about a hundred patients was enrolled, made up of 40 to 45 with ophthalmopathy and some 58 with stable hyperthyroidism. Once sampling was done, hyperthyroidism patients were given methimazole at a starting dose of 30 mg daily, while ophthalmopathy patients were given high-dose intravenous methylprednisolone. For independent validation, a separate cohort was made up of 18 hyperthyroidism patients plus 17 patients who later progressed from hyperthyroidism to ophthalmopathy. TCR beta repertoire signatures were used to distinguish Graves' ophthalmopathy from Graves' hyperthyroidism and to predict progression to ophthalmopathy. In over five hyperthyroidism patients, T-cell repertoires of thyroid tissue and blood were compared. In total, 135 blood samples were TCR-sequenced: 40 to 45 ophthalmopathy, some 75 hyperthyroidism and 17 hyperthyroidism-to-ophthalmopathy patients. What the study reported, not specific to this receptor: In validation, the model predicted ophthalmopathy progression with more than 70% sensitivity and roughly 78% specificity; some 13 predicted patients were CT-confirmed with GO in a median of about 7.1 months. Most expanded thyroid clonotypes with frequency above 0.001 were also detected in blood, suggesting blood repertoires may reflect the thyroid immune response. Sample size was not statistically predetermined, and group allocation was not concealed from the investigators. The 13-signature model separated ophthalmopathy from stable hyperthyroidism with approximately 85% sensitivity and 81.08% specificity in cross-validation, and 80%/75% in the test set.

The specimen sequenced was peripheral blood. The sequence was obtained from a middle-aged woman with Graves' ophthalmopathy. Donor details come from another sample of the same person, matched by shared clones. The chain is assembled from TRBV5-1 and TRBJ2-5; TRBD1 matches 8 bases in the middle. The CDR3 has the sequence CASSPDEARTGSGETQYF. The nucleotides are TGCGCCAGCAGCCCGGACGAAGCAAGGACAGGGTCGGGGGAGACCCAGTACTTC.